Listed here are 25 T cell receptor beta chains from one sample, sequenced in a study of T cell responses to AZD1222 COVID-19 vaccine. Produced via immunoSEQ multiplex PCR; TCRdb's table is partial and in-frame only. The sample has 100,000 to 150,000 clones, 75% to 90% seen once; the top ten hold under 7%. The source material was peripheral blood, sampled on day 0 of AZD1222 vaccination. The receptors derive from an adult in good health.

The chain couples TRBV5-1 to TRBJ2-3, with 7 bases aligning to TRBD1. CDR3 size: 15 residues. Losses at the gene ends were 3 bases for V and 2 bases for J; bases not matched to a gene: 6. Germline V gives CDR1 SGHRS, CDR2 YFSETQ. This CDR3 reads CASSSGTDITDTQYF. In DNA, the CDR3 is TGCGCCAGCAGCTCCGGGACAGACATCACAGATACGCAGTATTTT.

The CDR3 here is CASSPPLLSASSYEQYF. CDR3 nucleotide sequence: TGTGCCAGCAGCCCCCCGCTGCTTAGCGCTTCCTCCTACGAGCAGTACTTC. This chain joins TRBV5-5 and TRBJ2-7; TRBD2 is a possible D gene (5 bases). Between the trimmed V and J ends, which lost 4 bases and 0 bases, there was a span of 20 bases. CDR1 is SGHKS, CDR2 YYEKEE, per germline (reference sequence). This CDR3 has 17 residues.

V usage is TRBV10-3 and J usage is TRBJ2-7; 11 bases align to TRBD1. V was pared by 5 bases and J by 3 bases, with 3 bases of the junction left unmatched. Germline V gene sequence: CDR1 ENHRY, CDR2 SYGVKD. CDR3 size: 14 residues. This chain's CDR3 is CAISPGQGVYEQYF. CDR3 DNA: TGTGCCATCAGTCCGGGACAGGGGGTCTACGAGCAGTACTTC.

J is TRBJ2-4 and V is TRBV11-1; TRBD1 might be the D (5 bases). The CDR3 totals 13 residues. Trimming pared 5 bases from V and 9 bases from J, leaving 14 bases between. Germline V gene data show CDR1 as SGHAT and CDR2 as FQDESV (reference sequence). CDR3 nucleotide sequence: TGTGCCAGCAGCGAAGACAGATTTGGCATTCAGTACTTC. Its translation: CASSEDRFGIQYF.

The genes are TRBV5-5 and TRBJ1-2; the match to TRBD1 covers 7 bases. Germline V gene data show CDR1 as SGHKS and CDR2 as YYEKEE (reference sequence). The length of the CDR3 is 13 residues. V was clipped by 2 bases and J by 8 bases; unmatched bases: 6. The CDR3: CASSFSTGLGYTF. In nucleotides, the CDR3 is TGTGCCAGCAGCTTCTCGACAGGGCTGGGCTACACCTTC.

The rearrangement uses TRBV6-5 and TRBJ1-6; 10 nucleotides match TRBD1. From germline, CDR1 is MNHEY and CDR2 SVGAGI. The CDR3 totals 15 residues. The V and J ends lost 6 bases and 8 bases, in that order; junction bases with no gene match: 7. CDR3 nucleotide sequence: TGTGCCAGCAGCCTTCTGGGGACAGGGGATTCACCCCTCCACTTT. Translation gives CASSLLGTGDSPLHF.

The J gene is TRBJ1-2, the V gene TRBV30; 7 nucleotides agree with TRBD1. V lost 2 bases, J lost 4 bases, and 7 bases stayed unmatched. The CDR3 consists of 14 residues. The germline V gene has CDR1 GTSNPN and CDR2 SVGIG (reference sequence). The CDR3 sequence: CAWSPTRDSYGYTF. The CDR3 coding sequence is TGTGCCTGGAGTCCGACCCGGGACAGCTATGGCTACACCTTC.

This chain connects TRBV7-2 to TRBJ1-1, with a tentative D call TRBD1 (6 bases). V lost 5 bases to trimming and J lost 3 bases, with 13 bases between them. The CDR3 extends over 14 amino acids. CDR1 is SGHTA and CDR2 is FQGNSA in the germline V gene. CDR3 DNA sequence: TGTGCCAGCAGCATCTCACAGGGTTACACTGAAGCTTTCTTT. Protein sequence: CASSISQGYTEAFF. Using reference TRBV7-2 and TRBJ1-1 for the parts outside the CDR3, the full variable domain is GAGVSQSPSNKVTEKGKDVELRCDPISGHTALYWYRQSLGQGLEFLIYFQGNSAPDKSGLPSDRFSAERTGGSVSTLTIQRTQQEDSAVYLCASSISQGYTEAFFGQGTRLTVV.

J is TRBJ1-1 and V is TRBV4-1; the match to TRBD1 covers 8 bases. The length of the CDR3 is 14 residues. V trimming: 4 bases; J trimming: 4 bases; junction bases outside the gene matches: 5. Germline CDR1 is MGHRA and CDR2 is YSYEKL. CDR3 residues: CASSLTGGSTEAFF. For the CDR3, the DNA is TGCGCCAGCAGCCTAACAGGGGGAAGCACTGAAGCTTTCTTT.

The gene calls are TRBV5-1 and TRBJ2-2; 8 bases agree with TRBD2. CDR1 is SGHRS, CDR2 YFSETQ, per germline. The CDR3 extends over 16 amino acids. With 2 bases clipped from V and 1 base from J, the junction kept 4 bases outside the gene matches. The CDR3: CASSFLAGLNTGELFF. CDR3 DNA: TGCGCCAGCAGCTTTTTAGCGGGGTTGAACACCGGGGAGCTGTTTTTT.

The CDR3 spells CASSSAPTGIHGYTF. DNA for the CDR3: TGTGCCAGCAGCTCCGCCCCGACAGGGATTCATGGCTACACCTTC. The rearrangement uses TRBV7-9 and TRBJ1-2; 7 bases are shared with TRBD1. V lost 4 bases, J lost 6 bases, and 11 bases stayed unmatched. CDR1 is SEHNR and CDR2 is FQNEAQ in the germline V gene (reference sequence). The CDR3 covers 15 residues.

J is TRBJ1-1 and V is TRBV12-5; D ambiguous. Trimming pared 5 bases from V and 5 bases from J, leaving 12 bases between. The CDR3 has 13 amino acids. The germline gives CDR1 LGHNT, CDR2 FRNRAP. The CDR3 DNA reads TGTGCTAGTGGTCCCAGGACGGGGACTGAAGCTTTCTTT. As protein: CASGPRTGTEAFF.

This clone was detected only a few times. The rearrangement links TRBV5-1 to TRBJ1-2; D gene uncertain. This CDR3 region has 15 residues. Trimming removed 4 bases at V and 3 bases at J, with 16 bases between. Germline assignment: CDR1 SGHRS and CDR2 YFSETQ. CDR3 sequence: CASSDPIQLDYGYTF. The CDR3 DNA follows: TGCGCCAGCAGCGATCCTATACAGCTAGACTATGGCTACACCTTC.

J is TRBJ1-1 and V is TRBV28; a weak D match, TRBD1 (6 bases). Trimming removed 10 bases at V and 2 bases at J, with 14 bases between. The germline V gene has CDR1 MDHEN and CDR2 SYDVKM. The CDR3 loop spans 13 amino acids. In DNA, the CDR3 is TGTGCCACCCTAGGGGGGCACAACACTGAAGCTTTCTTT. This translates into CATLGGHNTEAFF.

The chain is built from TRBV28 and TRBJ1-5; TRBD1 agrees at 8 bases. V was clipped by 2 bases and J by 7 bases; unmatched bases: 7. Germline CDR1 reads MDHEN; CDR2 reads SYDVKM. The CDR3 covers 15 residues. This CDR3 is CASSLRGGQEQPQHF. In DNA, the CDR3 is TGTGCCAGCAGTTTAAGGGGGGGACAGGAGCAGCCCCAGCATTTT.

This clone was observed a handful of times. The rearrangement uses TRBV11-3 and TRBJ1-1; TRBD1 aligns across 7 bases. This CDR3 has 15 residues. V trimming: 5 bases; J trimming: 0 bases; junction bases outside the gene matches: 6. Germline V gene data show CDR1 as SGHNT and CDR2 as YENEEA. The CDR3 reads CASSDRDRLNTEAFF. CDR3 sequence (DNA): TGTGCCAGCAGCGACCGGGACAGACTGAACACTGAAGCTTTCTTT.

This CDR3 reads CASSFRASPGNTIYF. The CDR3 bases are TGTGCCAGCAGCTTTCGGGCATCACCTGGAAACACCATATATTTT. The chain uses TRBV7-2 and TRBJ1-3; D gene ambiguous. Per germline, CDR1 SGHTA and CDR2 FQGNSA. The V end was cut by 3 bases, the J end by 2 bases, with 11 bases between. The length of the CDR3 is 15 residues.

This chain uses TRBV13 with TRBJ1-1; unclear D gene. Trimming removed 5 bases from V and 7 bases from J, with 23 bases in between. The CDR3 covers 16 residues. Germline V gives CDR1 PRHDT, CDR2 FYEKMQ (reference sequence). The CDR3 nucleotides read TGTGCCAGCAGCCCAGGCGGCCGCCTGAGAAGTTATGAAGCTTTCTTT. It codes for CASSPGGRLRSYEAFF.

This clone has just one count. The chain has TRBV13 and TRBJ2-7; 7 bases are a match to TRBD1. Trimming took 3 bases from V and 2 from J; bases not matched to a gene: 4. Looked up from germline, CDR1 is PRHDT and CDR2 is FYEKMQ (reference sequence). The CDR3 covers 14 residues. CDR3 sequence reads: CASSLDRLPYEQYF. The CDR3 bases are TGTGCCAGCAGCTTGGACAGGTTGCCCTACGAGCAGTACTTC.

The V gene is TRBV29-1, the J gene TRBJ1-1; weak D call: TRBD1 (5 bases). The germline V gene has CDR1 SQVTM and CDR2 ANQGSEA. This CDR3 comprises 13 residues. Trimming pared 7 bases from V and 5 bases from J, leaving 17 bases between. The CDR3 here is CSAGSGLGTEAFF. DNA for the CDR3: TGCAGCGCCGGGTCAGGGTTGGGGACTGAAGCTTTCTTT.

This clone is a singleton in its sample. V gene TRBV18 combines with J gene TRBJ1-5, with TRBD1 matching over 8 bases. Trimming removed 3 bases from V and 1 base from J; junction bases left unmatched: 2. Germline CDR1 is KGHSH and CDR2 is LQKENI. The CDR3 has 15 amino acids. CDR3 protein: CASSPTGASNQPQHF. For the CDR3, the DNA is TGTGCCAGCTCACCGACAGGGGCGAGCAATCAGCCCCAGCATTTT.

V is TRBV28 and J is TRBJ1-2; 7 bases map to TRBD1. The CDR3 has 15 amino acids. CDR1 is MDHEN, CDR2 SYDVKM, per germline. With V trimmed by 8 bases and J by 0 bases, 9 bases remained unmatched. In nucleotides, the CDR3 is TGTGCCAGCTCTATACCGGGACAGCCTAACTATGGCTACACCTTC. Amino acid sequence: CASSIPGQPNYGYTF.

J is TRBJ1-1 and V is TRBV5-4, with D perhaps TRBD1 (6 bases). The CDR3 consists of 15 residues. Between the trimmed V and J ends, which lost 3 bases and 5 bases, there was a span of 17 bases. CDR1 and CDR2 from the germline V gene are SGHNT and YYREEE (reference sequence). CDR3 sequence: CASSWGPGAGTEAFF. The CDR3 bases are TGTGCCAGCAGCTGGGGGCCGGGGGCGGGTACTGAAGCTTTCTTT.

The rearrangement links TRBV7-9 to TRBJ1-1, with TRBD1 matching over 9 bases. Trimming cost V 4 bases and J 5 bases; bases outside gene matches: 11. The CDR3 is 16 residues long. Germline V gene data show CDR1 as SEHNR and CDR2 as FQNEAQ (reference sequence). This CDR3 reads CASSSEFGQGKTEAFF. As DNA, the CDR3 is TGTGCCAGCAGCTCCGAGTTCGGACAGGGGAAGACTGAAGCTTTCTTT.

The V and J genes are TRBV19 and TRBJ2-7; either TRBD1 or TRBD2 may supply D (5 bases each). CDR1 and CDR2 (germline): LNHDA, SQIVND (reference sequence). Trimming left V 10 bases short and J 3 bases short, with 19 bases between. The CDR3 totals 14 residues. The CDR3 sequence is CATRDGAAGYEQYF. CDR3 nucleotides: TGTGCCACTCGAGACGGGGCAGCTGGCTACGAGCAGTACTTC. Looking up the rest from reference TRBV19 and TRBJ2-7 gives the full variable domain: DGGITQSPKYLFRKEGQNVTLSCEQNLNHDAMYWYRQDPGQGLRLIYYSQIVNDFQKGDIAEGYSVSREKKESFPLTVTSAQKNPTAFYLCATRDGAAGYEQYFGPGTRLTVT.